This T cell receptor (beta chain) appears in the sequencing data of a study of T cell responses to AZD1222 COVID-19 vaccine. Findings and caveats of the study: Possibly, clonal diversity was underestimated; donors were largely white British and included more females. It was only 6 or 7 AZD1222 recipients who were seropositive at baseline.

Produced via immunoSEQ multiplex PCR; TCRdb's table is partial and in-frame only. The sample yields around 260,000 clones, approximately 95% seen once. As concerns this clone: Its specificity is unknown.

The sequence was obtained from an adult in good health. This sample comprised peripheral blood, obtained on day 0 of AZD1222 vaccination.

CDR3 nucleotide sequence: TGTGCCAGCAGGATCGGGGCCGGAGACACCATATATTTT. Translation gives CASRIGAGDTIYF. The rearrangement links TRBV5-6 to TRBJ1-3, with a weak D call TRBD1 (5 bases). Trimming took 5 bases from V and 8 from J, leaving 14 bases between them. This CDR3 spans 13 amino acids. Germline CDR1 reads SGHDT; CDR2 reads YYEEEE.